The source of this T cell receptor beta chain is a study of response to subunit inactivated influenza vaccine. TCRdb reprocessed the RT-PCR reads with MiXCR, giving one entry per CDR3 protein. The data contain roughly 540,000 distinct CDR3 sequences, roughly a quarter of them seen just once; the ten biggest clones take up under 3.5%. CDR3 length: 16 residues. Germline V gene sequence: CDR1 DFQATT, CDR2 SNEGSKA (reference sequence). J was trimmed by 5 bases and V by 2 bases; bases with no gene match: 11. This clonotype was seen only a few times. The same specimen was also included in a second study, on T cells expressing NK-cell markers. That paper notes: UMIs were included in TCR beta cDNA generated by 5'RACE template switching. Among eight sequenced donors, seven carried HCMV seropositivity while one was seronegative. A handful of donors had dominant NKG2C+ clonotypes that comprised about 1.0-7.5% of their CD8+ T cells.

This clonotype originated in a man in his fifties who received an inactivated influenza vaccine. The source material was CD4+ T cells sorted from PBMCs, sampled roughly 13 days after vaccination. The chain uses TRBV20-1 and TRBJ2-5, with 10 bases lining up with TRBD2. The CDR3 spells CSARHQLAGPAETQYF. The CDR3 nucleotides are TGCAGTGCTAGACACCAACTAGCGGGACCCGCGGAGACCCAGTACTTC.